A single sample gave rise to the 32 T cell receptor beta chains below, sequenced in a study of blood T cell repertoires in COVID-19. Using immunoSEQ multiplex PCR, the repertoire was profiled, and TCRdb retains in-frame clones only, with some absent. The data contain around 200,000 clones, around 84% of them seen just once; the ten biggest clones take up 4.4%. Sequences were obtained from peripheral blood. These receptor sequences come from a man aged 50 to 60 with acute or convalescent COVID-19.

The chain joins TRBV15 to TRBJ2-7; 9 bases are shared with TRBD2. Germline V gene data show CDR1 as LNHNV and CDR2 as YYDKDF (reference sequence). The length of the CDR3 is 18 residues. V was pared by 0 bases and J by 2 bases, with 11 bases of the junction left unmatched. In DNA form, the CDR3 reads TGTGCCACCAGCAGAGACTCTAGCGGAGCGGGGGGCCCCTACGAGCAGTACTTC. Protein product: CATSRDSSGAGGPYEQYF.

The chain recombines TRBV19 with TRBJ1-2; no definite D call. Trimming took off 6 bases at V and 8 bases at J, with 16 bases between the two ends. The CDR3 consists of 13 residues. CDR1 LNHDA and CDR2 SQIVND come from the germline V gene (reference sequence). The CDR3 nucleotides are TGTGCCAGTAGCGAAGACGGAGCGAGGGGCTACACCTTC. Its protein product is CASSEDGARGYTF.

This clone showed up just a few times. V and J are TRBV9 and TRBJ2-2, with 9 nucleotides matching TRBD2. Germline V lookup: CDR1 SGDLS, CDR2 YYNGEE. V gave up 2 bases and J gave up 3 bases; unmatched junction bases: 8. This CDR3 has 17 residues. The CDR3: CASSVISGGPYTGELFF. In nucleotides, the CDR3 is TGTGCCAGCAGCGTGATTAGCGGGGGCCCATACACCGGGGAGCTGTTTTTT.

This rearrangement joins TRBV30 to TRBJ1-1, with 11 bases that match TRBD1. Germline-derived CDR1 and CDR2 are GTSNPN and SVGIG (reference sequence). The V segment lost 3 bases and the J segment 1 base; nucleotides outside the gene matches: 4. The CDR3 spans 15 residues. The CDR3 spells CAWRGQGAGNTEAFF. DNA for the CDR3: TGTGCCTGGAGAGGACAGGGGGCTGGGAACACTGAAGCTTTCTTT. The whole variable domain, filled in from reference TRBV30 and TRBJ1-1, reads SQTIHQWPATLVQPVGSPLSLECTVEGTSNPNLYWYRQAAGRGLQLLFYSVGIGQISSEVPQNLSASRPQDRQFILSSKKLLLSDSGFYLCAWRGQGAGNTEAFFGQGTRLTVV.

This clone appeared a single time. The chain recombines TRBV6-5 with TRBJ1-5; D is ambiguous. The germline V and J ends were trimmed by 7 bases and 3 bases, with 16 bases remaining between them. Germline loops: CDR1 MNHEY, CDR2 SVGAGI. This CDR3 comprises 15 residues. CDR3 DNA: TGTGCCAGCACCACCCCCGGAGGGAACAATCAGCCCCAGCATTTT. Its protein is CASTTPGGNNQPQHF.

The V and J genes are TRBV2 and TRBJ1-6; 8 bases are shared with TRBD1. Germline CDR1 is SNHLY and CDR2 is FYNNEI. After removal of 5 bases from V and 7 bases from J, the junction contained 10 bases not matched to a gene. The CDR3 is 16 amino acids. The CDR3 DNA reads as TGTGCCAGCAGTATCCAGGGGGCTTCGTCGAATTCACCCCTCCACTTT. It is translated as CASSIQGASSNSPLHF. Combining the CDR3 with reference TRBV2 and TRBJ1-6 gives the whole variable domain EPEVTQTPSHQVTQMGQEVILRCVPISNHLYFYWYRQILGQKVEFLVSFYNNEISEKSEIFDDQFSVERPDGSNFTLKIRSTKLEDSAMYFCASSIQGASSNSPLHFGNGTRLTVT.

V gene TRBV2 combines with J gene TRBJ1-4; D possibly corresponds to TRBD1 (6 bases). V shed 6 bases and J shed 0 bases, with 8 bases lying between them. The germline V gene has CDR1 SNHLY and CDR2 FYNNEI. The CDR3 length is 14 residues. The CDR3 bases are TGTGCCAGCAGAGCAGGGGCAACTAATGAAAAACTGTTTTTT. Its translation: CASRAGATNEKLFF. Looking up the rest from reference TRBV2 and TRBJ1-4 gives the full variable domain: EPEVTQTPSHQVTQMGQEVILRCVPISNHLYFYWYRQILGQKVEFLVSFYNNEISEKSEIFDDQFSVERPDGSNFTLKIRSTKLEDSAMYFCASRAGATNEKLFFGSGTQLSVL.

V is TRBV10-2 and J is TRBJ2-5, with a possible D match to TRBD2 (7 bases). The CDR3 length is 16 residues. The germline CDR1 and CDR2 sequences are WSHSY and SAAADI. The V end lost 5 bases, the J end lost 2 bases, and 18 bases lay between the germline ends. CDR3 sequence: CASSITGGGLQETQYF. As DNA, the CDR3 is TGCGCCAGCAGTATCACTGGCGGGGGCCTTCAAGAGACCCAGTACTTC.

This clone was seen once. This rearrangement joins TRBV9 to TRBJ1-3; the D gene is possibly TRBD1 (5 bases). Germline V gene sequence: CDR1 SGDLS, CDR2 YYNGEE. The CDR3 length is 14 residues. With 3 bases removed from V and 0 bases from J, the gap between germline ends came to 7 bases. CDR3 nucleotide sequence: TGTGCCAGCAGCGCTCAGGGCTCTGGAAACACCATATATTTT. Protein sequence: CASSAQGSGNTIYF.

This sequence joins TRBV6-5 and TRBJ1-1; 9 bases fit TRBD1. Germline CDR1 reads MNHEY; CDR2 reads SVGAGI. The CDR3 length is 14 residues. The CDR3 protein is CAVKSGTGIKEAFF. CDR3 nucleotide sequence: TGTGCGGTTAAATCCGGGACAGGGATAAAGGAAGCTTTCTTT.

The chain employs TRBV29-1 and TRBJ1-1; D is possibly TRBD1 (5 bases). The V gene's germline CDR1 is SQVTM and CDR2 ANQGSEA. This CDR3 contains 13 residues. Trimming pared 2 bases from V and 4 bases from J, leaving 11 bases between. The CDR3 DNA reads as TGCAGCGTTGAACTGCAGGGTGGCACTGAAGCTTTCTTT. Translation: CSVELQGGTEAFF.

The rearrangement joins TRBV2 to TRBJ1-4; 8 nucleotides line up with TRBD1. Germline values: CDR1 SNHLY, CDR2 FYNNEI. There are 18 residues in the CDR3. V lost 6 bases, J lost 0 bases, and 12 bases stayed unmatched. CDR3 DNA sequence: TGTGCCAGCAGGGTCCTCGGACAGGGAGGAGCAACTAATGAAAAACTGTTTTTT. Amino acids: CASRVLGQGGATNEKLFF. Based on the CDR3 plus reference TRBV2 and TRBJ1-4, the full variable domain is EPEVTQTPSHQVTQMGQEVILRCVPISNHLYFYWYRQILGQKVEFLVSFYNNEISEKSEIFDDQFSVERPDGSNFTLKIRSTKLEDSAMYFCASRVLGQGGATNEKLFFGSGTQLSVL.

The chain carries TRBV5-1 and TRBJ2-2; 7 nucleotides align to TRBD1. Germline V gene sequence: CDR1 SGHRS, CDR2 YFSETQ. The CDR3 is 15 residues long. V was clipped by 4 bases and J by 7 bases; unmatched bases: 10. The CDR3 protein is CASSPEGGSVGELFF. Written as DNA, the CDR3 is TGCGCCAGCAGCCCGGAAGGGGGCTCGGTCGGGGAGCTGTTTTTT. The entire variable domain, with the rest obtained from reference TRBV5-1 and TRBJ2-2, is as follows: KAGVTQTPRYLIKTRGQQVTLSCSPISGHRSVSWYQQTPGQGLQFLFEYFSETQRNKGNFPGRFSGRQFSNSRSEMNVSTLELGDSALYLCASSPEGGSVGELFFGEGSRLTVL.

This chain uses TRBV27 with TRBJ2-1; 8 nucleotides align to TRBD1. Germline V gene data show CDR1 as MNHEY and CDR2 as SMNVEV (reference sequence). This CDR3 is 14 amino acids long. Trimming cost V 7 bases and J 4 bases; bases outside gene matches: 6. This chain's CDR3 is CASTRTGTYNEQFF. CDR3 DNA sequence: TGTGCCAGCACCCGGACAGGGACTTACAATGAGCAGTTCTTC.

Remarks on this clone: At one end the junction does not follow the germline gene, possibly because of a read error. This rearrangement joins TRBV7-8 to TRBJ1-1; D remains unclear. Germline CDR1 and CDR2: SGHVS and FQNEAQ. This CDR3 is built from 15 residues. As DNA, the CDR3 is TGTGCCAGCAGTAATAGAGGTGGAGTGAACGCTGAAGCTTTCTTT. It translates to CASSNRGGVNAEAFF.

This chain uses TRBV12-3 or TRBV12-4 with TRBJ1-6, with a weak D call TRBD1 (5 bases). The CDR3 totals 13 residues. V was cut by 2 bases and J by 7 bases, with 6 bases left in between. CDR3 bases: TGTGCCAGCAGTTTAACAGGAAATTCACCCCTCCACTTT. Its translation is CASSLTGNSPLHF.

This clone was seen a single time. The V gene is TRBV3-1 (or the pseudogene TRBV3-2), the J gene TRBJ2-3; no definite D call. Per germline, CDR1 LGHDT and CDR2 YNNKEL (reference sequence). Trimming left V 2 bases short and J 9 bases short, with 12 bases between. This CDR3 is 13 amino acids long. CDR3 sequence reads: CASSQPTPATQYF. In DNA, the CDR3 is TGTGCCAGCAGCCAACCAACCCCAGCGACGCAGTATTTT.

CDR3 nucleotide sequence: TGTGCCAGCAGCAAAGGAATGACAGTTCTAGCCAAAAACATTCAGTACTTC. It encodes CASSKGMTVLAKNIQYF. J is TRBJ2-4 and V is TRBV21-1; TRBD1 was called by the table and not checked on the DNA. TRBV21-1 is a pseudogene segment. The CDR3 totals 17 residues.

V gene TRBV3-1 (or the pseudogene TRBV3-2) combines with J gene TRBJ1-2; the D gene is possibly TRBD1 (6 bases). The CDR3 extends over 14 amino acids. Trimming took off 5 bases at V and 8 bases at J, with 18 bases between the two ends. CDR1 and CDR2 from the germline V gene are LGHDT and YNNKEL (reference sequence). CDR3 loop: CASSGSGGPWGYTF. CDR3 nucleotide sequence: TGTGCCAGCAGCGGGTCCGGGGGGCCTTGGGGCTACACCTTC.

This clone occurred a few times. The J gene is TRBJ1-2, the V gene TRBV12-5; a weak D match, TRBD1 (5 bases). Germline lookup yields CDR1 LGHNT and CDR2 FRNRAP. CDR3 length equals 14 residues. V gave up 4 bases and J gave up 5 bases, with 14 bases separating them. The CDR3 DNA reads as TGTGCTAGTGGTTCCGGGACTGGGATTTATGGCTACACCTTC. Its protein is CASGSGTGIYGYTF.

This clone was recorded once. The J gene is TRBJ1-2, the V gene TRBV5-1; no reliable D call. Germline V gene lookup returns CDR1 SGHRS and CDR2 YFSETQ. The CDR3 sequence is 16 residues long. V was pared by 0 bases and J by 5 bases, with 17 bases between. The CDR3, as DNA: TGCGCCAGCAGCTTGGCCGCCCCCGGGGATAGTTATGGCTACACCTTC. This codes for CASSLAAPGDSYGYTF.

The CDR3 here is CASSFSPDSVEKLFF. The DNA for the CDR3 is TGTGCCAGCAGCTTCTCCCCCGATTCAGTTGAAAAACTGTTTTTT. The chain couples TRBV11-2 to TRBJ1-4; no reliable D call. V was cut by 3 bases and J by 7 bases, with 15 bases left in between. This CDR3 is 15 amino acids long. Germline CDR1 and CDR2: SGHAT and FQNNGV.

The chain combines TRBV5-4 with TRBJ2-2; TRBD1 agrees at 7 bases. With 2 bases clipped from V and 6 bases from J, the junction kept 10 bases outside the gene matches. The CDR3 extends over 16 amino acids. The germline V gene has CDR1 SGHNT and CDR2 YYREEE (reference sequence). The CDR3 DNA is TGTGCCAGCAGCTTATCAGGGGGAGAGTTGTCCGGGGAGCTGTTTTTT. It specifies CASSLSGGELSGELFF.

The V call is TRBV12-3 or TRBV12-4, the J call TRBJ1-2; D might be TRBD1 (6 bases). The CDR3 consists of 12 residues. The V end was cut by 5 bases, the J end by 9 bases, with 13 bases between. Here the CDR3 DNA reads TGTGCCAGCAGTGTTGACAGGTTAAGCTACACCTTC. This translates into CASSVDRLSYTF.

In DNA, the CDR3 is TGTGCCAGCAGCGCACAGGGCGGACAGCCCCAGCATTTT. It translates to CASSAQGGQPQHF. The gene calls are TRBV3-1 (or the pseudogene TRBV3-2) and TRBJ1-5; possible D gene TRBD1, 6 bases. The CDR3 runs to 13 residues. V lost 5 bases, J lost 7 bases, and 12 bases lay in between. Germline-derived CDR1 and CDR2 are LGHDT and YNNKEL (reference sequence).

The V and J genes are TRBV28 and TRBJ2-6; D may be TRBD1 (6 bases). Trimming stripped 6 bases from V and 4 bases from J, with 13 bases between. Germline CDR1 reads MDHEN; CDR2 reads SYDVKM. There are 15 residues in the CDR3. The CDR3 loop reads CASRWQGTGANVLTF. The CDR3 DNA sequence: TGTGCCAGCAGATGGCAGGGGACCGGGGCCAACGTCCTGACTTTC. Looking up the rest from reference TRBV28 and TRBJ2-6 gives the full variable domain: DVKVTQSSRYLVKRTGEKVFLECVQDMDHENMFWYRQDPGLGLRLIYFSYDVKMKEKGDIPEGYSVSREKKERFSLILESASTNQTSMYLCASRWQGTGANVLTFGAGSRLTVL.

V is TRBV10-3 and J is TRBJ1-6, with D unresolved. Germline V gene lookup returns CDR1 ENHRY and CDR2 SYGVKD. This CDR3 spans 13 amino acids. V was pared by 8 bases and J by 8 bases, with 13 bases between. CDR3 coding DNA: TGTGCCATCTCCTGGGAGGGAGATTCACCCCTCCACTTT. It yields the protein CAISWEGDSPLHF.

The rearrangement joins TRBV14 to TRBJ1-1; D is undetermined. The V gene lost 4 bases and the J gene lost 4 bases, with 13 bases spanning the gap. The CDR3 length is 14 residues. Germline V gene data show CDR1 as SGHDN and CDR2 as FVKESK. The CDR3 protein is CASSPRFDSTEAFF. CDR3 nucleotides: TGTGCCAGCAGCCCCAGGTTTGATAGCACTGAAGCTTTCTTT.

This chain uses TRBV11-2 with TRBJ1-2, with D possibly TRBD1 on 5 matching bases. This CDR3 has 14 amino acids. Germline CDR1 reads SGHAT; CDR2 reads FQNNGV. V lost 4 bases to trimming and J lost 2 bases, with 11 bases between them. CDR3 coding DNA: TGTGCCAGCAGCTCCAGGGCGGTAAACTATGGCTACACCTTC. Protein sequence: CASSSRAVNYGYTF.

The rearrangement links TRBV5-1 to TRBJ2-2; 10 positions agree with TRBD2. The CDR3 runs to 15 residues. The trim removed 4 bases at V and 3 bases at J, leaving 3 bases unmatched. From germline, CDR1 is SGHRS and CDR2 YFSETQ. The CDR3 here is CASSERGGDTGELFF. Written as DNA, the CDR3 is TGCGCCAGCAGCGAGCGGGGGGGAGACACCGGGGAGCTGTTTTTT. The whole variable domain, remainder taken from reference TRBV5-1 and TRBJ2-2, is KAGVTQTPRYLIKTRGQQVTLSCSPISGHRSVSWYQQTPGQGLQFLFEYFSETQRNKGNFPGRFSGRQFSNSRSEMNVSTLELGDSALYLCASSERGGDTGELFFGEGSRLTVL.

The rearrangement links TRBV5-1 to TRBJ1-4; D is perhaps TRBD1 (6 bases). V lost 2 bases to trimming and J lost 3 bases, with 11 bases between them. The length of the CDR3 is 15 residues. CDR1 is SGHRS and CDR2 is YFSETQ in the germline V gene. This CDR3 reads CASSFSGTSNEKLFF. CDR3 DNA sequence: TGCGCCAGCAGCTTTTCAGGGACATCTAATGAAAAACTGTTTTTT.

The chain has TRBV5-4 and TRBJ1-5, with D unresolved. The germline V gene has CDR1 SGHNT and CDR2 YYREEE (reference sequence). V gave up 2 bases and J gave up 1 base, with 10 bases separating them. There are 15 residues in the CDR3. The CDR3, as DNA: TGTGCCAGCAGCTTCGGAGGACGGAGCAATCAGCCCCAGCATTTT. Residues: CASSFGGRSNQPQHF.